These T cell receptor beta chains were read from a single sample in a study of response to subunit inactivated influenza vaccine. A single record per CDR3 protein comes from TCRdb applying MiXCR to the RT-PCR reads. The data contain approximately 500,000 distinct CDR3 sequences, approximately 13% of them singletons. The specimen was PBMCs from blood, collected more than 35 days after vaccination. The receptors were sampled from a man aged 50 or older who received an inactivated influenza vaccine. CDR3s include the opening cysteine and the closing phenylalanine or tryptophan. D genes are given only for firm matches. The size of a clone is reported for some rows only, either as once, few or many, or as a class for expanded clones.

d_call,clone_size,v_call,j_call,cdr3_aa,cdr3_nt
.,few,TRBV6-5,TRBJ1-1,CASSYSNSPNTEAFF,TGTGCCAGCAGTTACTCAAACAGCCCGAACACTGAAGCTTTCTTT
.,few,TRBV7-2,TRBJ2-2,CASSLYGWGDTGELFF,TGTGCCAGCAGCTTATACGGGTGGGGGGACACCGGGGAGCTGTTTTTT
.,few,TRBV20-1,TRBJ2-1,CSAHSGERDNEQFF,TGCAGTGCTCACTCAGGGGAAAGGGACAATGAGCAGTTCTTC
.,.,TRBV7-9,TRBJ2-1,CVSSLVPTGYNEQFF,TGTGTCAGCAGCTTAGTGCCCACAGGGTACAATGAGCAGTTCTTC
.,.,TRBV5-1,TRBJ1-6,CASSPGGADNSPLHF,TGCGCCAGCAGCCCCGGGGGGGCAGATAATTCACCCCTCCACTTT
.,many,TRBV28,TRBJ1-1,CASSKRGQNTEAFF,TGTGCCAGCAGTAAGAGGGGCCAGAACACTGAAGCTTTCTTT
.,.,TRBV20-1,TRBJ2-1,CSASPTEGLSYNEQFF,TGCAGTGCTTCCCCGACGGAAGGTTTGTCCTACAATGAGCAGTTCTTC
.,few,TRBV5-5,TRBJ2-1,CASTRGGENEQFF,TGTGCCAGCACCCGTGGCGGGGAAAATGAGCAGTTCTTC
.,few,TRBV25-1,TRBJ1-1,CASSDMDREAFF,TGTGCCAGCAGTGATATGGACAGAGAAGCTTTCTTT
TRBD2,many,TRBV10-3,TRBJ2-1,CAISESGRAYNEQFF,TGTGCCATCAGTGAAAGCGGGAGGGCCTACAATGAGCAGTTCTTC
.,few,TRBV15,TRBJ2-3,CATSRHGGPTDTQYF,TGTGCCACCAGCAGACACGGGGGGCCCACAGATACGCAGTATTTT
TRBD1,few,TRBV10-1,TRBJ2-3,CASSDPRRGRSDTQYF,TGCGCCAGCAGTGATCCCCGCAGGGGGCGATCAGATACGCAGTATTTT
TRBD2,few,TRBV20-1,TRBJ2-1,CSAKKGLSYNEQFF,TGCAGTGCTAAAAAGGGACTAAGTTACAATGAGCAGTTCTTC
.,.,TRBV11-2,TRBJ1-3,CASSSLQGRRNTIYF,TGTGCCAGCAGCTCTCTACAGGGAAGGAGAAACACCATATATTTT
TRBD1,.,TRBV7-8,TRBJ2-1,CASSEGGAGQQFF,TGTGCCAGCAGCGAAGGGGGCGCAGGGCAGCAGTTCTTC
.,.,TRBV7-6,TRBJ1-1,CASSPRAGLYTEAFF,TGTGCCAGCAGCCCGCGTGCAGGCCTATACACTGAAGCTTTCTTT
.,.,TRBV7-2,TRBJ2-7,CASSLILVTGGYEQYF,TGTGCCAGCAGCTTAATTTTAGTGACAGGCGGGTACGAGCAGTACTTC
TRBD2,.,TRBV29-1,TRBJ2-5,CSVDPRTSGRVLETQYF,TGCAGCGTTGATCCCAGGACTAGCGGGAGGGTCTTAGAGACCCAGTACTTC
TRBD2,.,TRBV12-3/TRBV12-4,TRBJ2-1,CASSLLAEAYNEQFF,TGTGCCAGCAGTTTACTAGCGGAAGCCTACAATGAGCAGTTCTTC
.,.,TRBV6-2/TRBV6-3,TRBJ2-7,CASSYGPQQYF,TGTGCCAGCAGTTACGGGCCACAGCAGTACTTC
TRBD1,few,TRBV27,TRBJ1-2,CASRSNRDRGTIAYGYTF,TGTGCCAGCAGGAGCAACCGGGACAGGGGGACGATTGCCTATGGCTACACCTTC
TRBD2,many,TRBV7-6,TRBJ2-1,CASSLRGASGGSGEQFF,TGTGCCAGCAGCTTGCGTGGGGCTAGCGGGGGATCTGGTGAGCAGTTCTTC
TRBD2,.,TRBV18,TRBJ2-5,CASSPSVRLAGDKETQYF,TGTGCCAGCTCACCATCTGTTCGACTAGCGGGAGATAAAGAGACCCAGTACTTC
.,.,TRBV20-1,TRBJ2-7,CSASRREGSYEQYF,TGCAGTGCTAGCCGCAGGGAAGGCTCCTACGAGCAGTACTTC
TRBD2,many,TRBV12-3/TRBV12-4,TRBJ2-5,CASSRPWGGYQETQYF,TGTGCCAGCAGCCGCCCCTGGGGGGGGTACCAAGAGACCCAGTACTTC
TRBD2,.,TRBV27,TRBJ2-1,CASSKGLARNEQFF,TGTGCCAGCAGCAAAGGACTAGCTCGGAATGAGCAGTTCTTC
.,many,TRBV3-1,TRBJ1-6,CASSLVTPGANSPLHF,TGTGCCAGCAGCCTCGTAACTCCGGGAGCCAATTCACCCCTCCACTTT
.,.,TRBV6-1,TRBJ2-2,CASGPGANTGELFF,TGTGCCAGCGGTCCTGGTGCGAACACCGGGGAGCTGTTTTTT
.,few,TRBV7-2,TRBJ2-2,CASSWQTGELFF,TGTGCCAGCAGCTGGCAGACCGGGGAGCTGTTTTTT
.,many,TRBV28,TRBJ2-7,CASSYGGNSYEQYF,TGTGCCAGCAGTTATGGCGGCAACTCCTACGAGCAGTACTTC
.,.,TRBV7-9,TRBJ1-4,CASSPGEATNEKLFF,TGTGCCAGCAGCCCGGGGGAGGCAACTAATGAAAAACTGTTTTTT
TRBD1,few,TRBV12-3/TRBV12-4,TRBJ1-6,CASSLTGQNSPLHF,TGTGCCAGCAGCTTGACAGGGCAAAATTCACCCCTCCACTTT
TRBD1,.,TRBV20-1,TRBJ2-7,CSAVRTGGLDEQYF,TGCAGTGCTGTACGGACAGGGGGCCTCGACGAGCAGTACTTC
TRBD1,.,TRBV20-1,TRBJ1-1,CSARDRDRISEAFF,TGCAGTGCTAGAGATCGGGACAGGATCTCTGAAGCTTTCTTT
.,.,TRBV27,TRBJ2-7,CASSLYGDGRYEQYF,TGTGCCAGCAGTTTATACGGTGACGGACGCTACGAGCAGTACTTC
.,.,TRBV4-1,TRBJ1-6,CASSQTLYNSPLHF,TGCGCCAGCAGCCAGACCCTTTATAATTCACCCCTCCACTTT
.,.,TRBV6-2/TRBV6-3,TRBJ2-7,CASSYSIRDKFSYEQYF,TGTGCCAGCAGTTACAGTATTCGGGACAAGTTTTCCTACGAGCAGTACTTC
.,few,TRBV20-1,TRBJ1-1,CSATQGGTEAFF,TGCAGTGCTACGCAGGGAGGCACTGAAGCTTTCTTT
TRBD2,.,TRBV11-2,TRBJ2-1,CASSVRLAGAYNEQFF,TGTGCCAGCAGCGTAAGACTAGCGGGGGCCTACAATGAGCAGTTCTTC
.,many,TRBV7-6,TRBJ2-5,CASSLTRETQYF,TGTGCCAGCAGCTTAACTCGGGAGACCCAGTACTTC
.,.,TRBV15,TRBJ1-1,CATSRDFRGMNTEAFF,TGTGCCACCAGCAGAGATTTTAGGGGTATGAACACTGAAGCTTTCTTT
TRBD1,.,TRBV5-1,TRBJ2-4,CASSRLNRGDIQYF,TGCGCCAGCAGCCGACTAAACAGGGGAGACATTCAGTACTTC
TRBD1,few,TRBV28,TRBJ1-3,CASSSLRGPLSGNTIYF,TGTGCCAGCAGCTCACTCAGGGGGCCTCTCTCTGGAAACACCATATATTTT
.,few,TRBV28,TRBJ2-5,CASSPYLYQETQYF,TGTGCCAGCAGTCCCTACCTGTACCAAGAGACCCAGTACTTC